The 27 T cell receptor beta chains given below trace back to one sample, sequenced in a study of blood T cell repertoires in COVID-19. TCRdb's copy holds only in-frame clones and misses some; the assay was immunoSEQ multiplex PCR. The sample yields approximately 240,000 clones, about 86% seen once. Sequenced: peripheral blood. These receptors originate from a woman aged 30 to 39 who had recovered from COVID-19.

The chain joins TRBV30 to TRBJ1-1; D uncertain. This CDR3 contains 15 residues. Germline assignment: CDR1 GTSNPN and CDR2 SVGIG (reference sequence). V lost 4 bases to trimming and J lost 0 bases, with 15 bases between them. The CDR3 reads CAWKAMRHLNTEAFF. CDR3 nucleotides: TGTGCCTGGAAAGCTATGAGACACCTGAACACTGAAGCTTTCTTT.

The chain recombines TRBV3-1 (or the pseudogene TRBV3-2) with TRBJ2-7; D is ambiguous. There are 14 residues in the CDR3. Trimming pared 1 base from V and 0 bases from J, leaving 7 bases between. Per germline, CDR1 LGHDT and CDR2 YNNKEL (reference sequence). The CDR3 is CASSQVGSSYEQYF. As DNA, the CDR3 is TGTGCCAGCAGCCAAGTGGGCAGCTCCTACGAGCAGTACTTC.

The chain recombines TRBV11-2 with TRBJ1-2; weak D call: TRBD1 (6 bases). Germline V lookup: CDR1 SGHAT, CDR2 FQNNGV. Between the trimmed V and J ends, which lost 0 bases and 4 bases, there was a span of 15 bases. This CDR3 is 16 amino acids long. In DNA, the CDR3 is TGTGCCAGCAGCTTAGACCCCGGGGGGGCCCCCTATGGCTACACCTTC. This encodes CASSLDPGGAPYGYTF.

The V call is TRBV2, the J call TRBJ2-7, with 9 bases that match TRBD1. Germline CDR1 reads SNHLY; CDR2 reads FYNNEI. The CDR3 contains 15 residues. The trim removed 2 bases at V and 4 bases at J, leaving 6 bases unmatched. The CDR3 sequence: CASSERGQGSYEQYF. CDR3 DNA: TGTGCCAGCAGTGAAAGGGGACAGGGAAGTTACGAGCAGTACTTC.

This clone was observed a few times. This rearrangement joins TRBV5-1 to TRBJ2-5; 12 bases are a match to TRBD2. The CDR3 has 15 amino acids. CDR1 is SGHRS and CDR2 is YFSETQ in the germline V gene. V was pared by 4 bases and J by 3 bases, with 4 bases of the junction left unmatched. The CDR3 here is CASSPASGREETQYF. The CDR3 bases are TGCGCCAGCAGCCCTGCTAGCGGGAGGGAAGAGACCCAGTACTTC.

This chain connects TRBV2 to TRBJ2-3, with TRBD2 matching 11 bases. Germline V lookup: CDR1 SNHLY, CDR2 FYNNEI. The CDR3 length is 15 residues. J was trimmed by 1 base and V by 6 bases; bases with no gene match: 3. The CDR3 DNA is TGTGCCAGCAGCCTACTAGCGGGGGGCACAGATACGCAGTATTTT. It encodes CASSLLAGGTDTQYF.

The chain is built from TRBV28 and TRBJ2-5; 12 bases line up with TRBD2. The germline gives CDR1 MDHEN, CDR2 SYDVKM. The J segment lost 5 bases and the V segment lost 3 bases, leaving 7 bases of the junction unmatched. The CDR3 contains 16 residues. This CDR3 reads CASSFGGLAGLETQYF. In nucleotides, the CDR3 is TGTGCCAGCAGTTTTGGCGGACTAGCGGGATTGGAGACCCAGTACTTC.

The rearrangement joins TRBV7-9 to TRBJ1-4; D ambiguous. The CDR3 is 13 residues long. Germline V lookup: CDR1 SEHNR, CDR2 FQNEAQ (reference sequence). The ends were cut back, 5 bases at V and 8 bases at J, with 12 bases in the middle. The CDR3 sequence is CASSATVEEKLFF. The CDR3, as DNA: TGTGCCAGCAGCGCAACCGTGGAGGAAAAACTGTTTTTT.

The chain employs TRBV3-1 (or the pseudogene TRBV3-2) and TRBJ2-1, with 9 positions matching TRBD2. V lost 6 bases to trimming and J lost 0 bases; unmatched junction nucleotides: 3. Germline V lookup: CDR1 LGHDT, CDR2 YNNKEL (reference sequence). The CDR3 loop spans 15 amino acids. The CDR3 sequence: CASSKLAGSYNEQFF. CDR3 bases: TGTGCCAGCAGTAAACTAGCGGGCTCCTACAATGAGCAGTTCTTC.

The CDR3 bases are TGTGCCAGCAGTTATCAAACTAGCGGGAGAGCCGGGGAGCTGTTTTTT. Encoded protein: CASSYQTSGRAGELFF. The genes are TRBV6-5 and TRBJ2-2, with 11 bases that match TRBD2. Trimming at V came to 3 bases and at J to 6 bases, leaving 6 bases not matched to a gene. CDR1 is MNHEY, CDR2 SVGAGI, per germline. The CDR3 is 16 amino acids.

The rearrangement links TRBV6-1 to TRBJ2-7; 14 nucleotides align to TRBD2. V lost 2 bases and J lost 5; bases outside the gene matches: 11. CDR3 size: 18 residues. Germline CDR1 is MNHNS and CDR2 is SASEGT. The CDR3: CASSETSGTSGRRDEQYF. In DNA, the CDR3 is TGTGCCAGCAGTGAAACAAGCGGGACTAGCGGGAGACGGGACGAGCAGTACTTC.

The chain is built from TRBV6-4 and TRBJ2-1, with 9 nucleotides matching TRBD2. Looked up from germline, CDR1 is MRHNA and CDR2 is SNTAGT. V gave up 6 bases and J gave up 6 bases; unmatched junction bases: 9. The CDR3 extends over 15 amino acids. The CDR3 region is CASSTKALAGNEQFF. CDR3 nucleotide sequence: TGTGCCAGCAGCACGAAAGCACTAGCGGGCAATGAGCAGTTCTTC.

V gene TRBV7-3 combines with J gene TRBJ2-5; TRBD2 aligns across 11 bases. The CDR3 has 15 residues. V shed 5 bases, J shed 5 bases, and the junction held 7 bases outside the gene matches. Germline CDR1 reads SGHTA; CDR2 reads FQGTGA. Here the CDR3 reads CASSQTSGARETQYF. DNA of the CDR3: TGTGCCAGCAGCCAGACTAGCGGGGCCCGTGAGACCCAGTACTTC. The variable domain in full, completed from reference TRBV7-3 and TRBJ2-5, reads GAGVSQTPSNKVTEKGKYVELRCDPISGHTALYWYRQSLGQGPEFLIYFQGTGAADDSGLPNDRFFAVRPEGSVSTLKIQRTERGDSAVYLCASSQTSGARETQYFGPGTRLLVL.

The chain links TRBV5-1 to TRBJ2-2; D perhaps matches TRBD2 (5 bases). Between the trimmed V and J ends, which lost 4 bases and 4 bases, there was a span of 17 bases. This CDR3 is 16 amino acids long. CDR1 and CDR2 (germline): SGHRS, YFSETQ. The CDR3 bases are TGCGCCAGCAGCCCCCAGTCGGGGATGGCCACCGGGGAGCTGTTTTTT. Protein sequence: CASSPQSGMATGELFF.

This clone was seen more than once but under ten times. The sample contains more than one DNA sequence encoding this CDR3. CDR3 in amino acids: CASSYGQGDGYTF. The CDR3 nucleotides are TGTGCCAGCAGTTACGGACAGGGGGATGGCTACACCTTC. The V gene is TRBV27, the J gene TRBJ1-2; 10 bases line up with TRBD1. This CDR3 is built from 13 residues. The germline V gene has CDR1 MNHEY and CDR2 SMNVEV (reference sequence). The V segment lost 4 bases and the J segment 6 bases; nucleotides outside the gene matches: 2.

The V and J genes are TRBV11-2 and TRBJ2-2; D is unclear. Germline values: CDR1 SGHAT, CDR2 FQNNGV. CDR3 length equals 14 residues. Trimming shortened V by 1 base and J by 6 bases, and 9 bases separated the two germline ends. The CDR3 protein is CASSLVSPAGELFF. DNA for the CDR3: TGTGCCAGCAGCTTAGTGTCCCCAGCCGGGGAGCTGTTTTTT.

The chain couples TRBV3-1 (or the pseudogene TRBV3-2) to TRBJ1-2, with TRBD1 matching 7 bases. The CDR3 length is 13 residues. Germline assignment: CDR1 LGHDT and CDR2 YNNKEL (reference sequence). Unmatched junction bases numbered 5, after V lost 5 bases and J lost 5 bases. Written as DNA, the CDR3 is TGTGCCAGCAGCGGACAGGCCCCATATGGCTACACCTTC. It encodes CASSGQAPYGYTF.

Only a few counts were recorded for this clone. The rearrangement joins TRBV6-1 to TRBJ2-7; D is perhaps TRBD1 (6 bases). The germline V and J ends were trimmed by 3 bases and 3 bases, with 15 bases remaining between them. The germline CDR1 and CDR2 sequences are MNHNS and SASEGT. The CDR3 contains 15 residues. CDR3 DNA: TGTGCCAGCAGTGACCAAACAGGGCGGAGCTACGAGCAGTACTTC. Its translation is CASSDQTGRSYEQYF.

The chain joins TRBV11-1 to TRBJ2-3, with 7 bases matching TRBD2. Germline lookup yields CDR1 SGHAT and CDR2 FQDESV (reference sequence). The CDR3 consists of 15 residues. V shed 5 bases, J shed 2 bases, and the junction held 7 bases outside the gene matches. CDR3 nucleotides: TGTGCCAGCAGCAAAGGACTAGGGGACACAGATACGCAGTATTTT. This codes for CASSKGLGDTDTQYF.

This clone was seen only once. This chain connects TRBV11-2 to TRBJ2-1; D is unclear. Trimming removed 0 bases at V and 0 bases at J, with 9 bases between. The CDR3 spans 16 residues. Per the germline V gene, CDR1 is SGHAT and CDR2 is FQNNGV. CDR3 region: CASSLDRYPSYNEQFF. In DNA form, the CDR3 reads TGTGCCAGCAGCTTAGATCGGTACCCCTCCTACAATGAGCAGTTCTTC.

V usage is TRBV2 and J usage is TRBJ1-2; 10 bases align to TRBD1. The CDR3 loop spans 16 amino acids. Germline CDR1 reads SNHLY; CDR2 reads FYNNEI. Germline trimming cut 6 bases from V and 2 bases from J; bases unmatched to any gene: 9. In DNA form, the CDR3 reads TGTGCCAGCAGGCCGCCGGGACAGGGGACGAACTATGGCTACACCTTC. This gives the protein CASRPPGQGTNYGYTF.

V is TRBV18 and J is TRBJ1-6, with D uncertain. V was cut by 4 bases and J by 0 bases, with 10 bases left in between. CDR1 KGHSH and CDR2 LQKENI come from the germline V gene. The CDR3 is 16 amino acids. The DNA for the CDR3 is TGTGCCAGCTCACTCCAGGCTCCCTCCTATAATTCACCCCTCCACTTT. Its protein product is CASSLQAPSYNSPLHF.

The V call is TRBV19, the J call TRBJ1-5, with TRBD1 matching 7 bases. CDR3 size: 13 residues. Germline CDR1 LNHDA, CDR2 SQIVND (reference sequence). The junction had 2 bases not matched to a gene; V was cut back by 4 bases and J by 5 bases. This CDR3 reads CASSSRGDQPQHF. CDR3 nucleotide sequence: TGTGCCAGTAGTAGCAGGGGGGATCAGCCCCAGCATTTT.

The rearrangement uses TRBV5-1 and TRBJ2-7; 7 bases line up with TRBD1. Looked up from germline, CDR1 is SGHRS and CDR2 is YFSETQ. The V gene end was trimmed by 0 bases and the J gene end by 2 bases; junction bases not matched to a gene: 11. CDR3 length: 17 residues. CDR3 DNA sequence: TGCGCCAGCAGCTTGGGCCCCCGGGACAGAGGACCCTACGAGCAGTACTTC. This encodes CASSLGPRDRGPYEQYF.

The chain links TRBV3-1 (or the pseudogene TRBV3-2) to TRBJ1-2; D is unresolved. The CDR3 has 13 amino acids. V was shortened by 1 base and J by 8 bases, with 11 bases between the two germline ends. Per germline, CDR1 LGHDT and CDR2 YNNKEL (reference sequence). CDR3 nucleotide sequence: TGTGCCAGCAGCCAAGGGCGGGAAGGCGGCTACACCTTC. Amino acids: CASSQGREGGYTF.

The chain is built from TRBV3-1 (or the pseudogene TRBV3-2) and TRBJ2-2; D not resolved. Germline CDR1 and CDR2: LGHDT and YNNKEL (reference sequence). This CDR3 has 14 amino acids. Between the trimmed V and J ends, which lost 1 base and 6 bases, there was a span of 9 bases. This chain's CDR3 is CASSQGSQSGELFF. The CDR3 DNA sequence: TGTGCCAGCAGCCAAGGCAGTCAGTCCGGGGAGCTGTTTTTT.

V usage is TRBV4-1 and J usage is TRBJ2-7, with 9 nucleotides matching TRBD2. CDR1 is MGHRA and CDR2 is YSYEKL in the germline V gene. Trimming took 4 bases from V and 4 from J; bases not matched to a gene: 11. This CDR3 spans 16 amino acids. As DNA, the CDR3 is TGCGCCAGCAGCCTGGCGGCGGGAGGGCCTCGGTACGAGCAGTACTTC. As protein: CASSLAAGGPRYEQYF.